Listed below are T cell receptor beta chains from one sample, sequenced in a study of cytomegalovirus exposure and HLA in healthy donors. Generated by immunoSEQ multiplex PCR, the TCRdb table keeps only in-frame clones and is missing some. This sample has about 160,000 clones, with approximately 85% found just once. The sequenced material came from PBMCs. The receptors stem from a man aged 50-60 years in good health and CMV-seropositive. Both conserved end residues are part of each CDR3. D genes are given only for firm matches. Size tells how often a clone was seen (once, few, many) or the class of an expanded clone, and some rows leave it out.

j_call v_call d_call clone_size cdr3_aa cdr3_nt
TRBJ2-1 TRBV10-3 TRBD1 . CAISRTGDNEQFF TGTGCCATCAGTAGGACAGGGGACAATGAGCAGTTCTTC
TRBJ2-3 TRBV28 TRBD2 . CALGGSFTDTQYF TGTGCCCTGGGGGGGAGCTTCACAGATACGCAGTATTTT
TRBJ1-2 TRBV5-6 . . CASSLGASANYGYTF TGTGCCAGCAGCTTGGGGGCATCAGCTAACTATGGCTACACCTTC
TRBJ2-5 TRBV10-1 TRBD1 . CASSESRAGGIETQYF TGCGCCAGCAGTGAGTCGCGGGCAGGGGGCATAGAGACCCAGTACTTC
TRBJ2-7 TRBV10-3 TRBD1 few CAISKDRPNEQYF TGTGCCATCAGTAAGGACAGGCCTAACGAGCAGTACTTC
TRBJ1-1 TRBV6-6 . . CASRTEVNTEAFF TGTGCCAGCAGGACCGAGGTGAACACTGAAGCTTTCTTT
TRBJ2-3 TRBV29-1 . . CSVTHRVNTDTQYF TGCAGCGTGACACACAGGGTGAACACAGATACGCAGTATTTT
TRBJ2-1 TRBV10-1 TRBD2 few CASTLAGSGRGGPYNEQFF TGCGCCAGCACCTTAGCGGGATCGGGACGGGGAGGGCCCTACAATGAGCAGTTCTTC
TRBJ2-3 TRBV18 . . CASSPGSGLDTQYF TGTGCCAGCTCACCAGGGTCAGGGCTTGATACGCAGTATTTT
TRBJ2-7 TRBV11-2 . once CASRRTPAHEQYF TGTGCCAGCAGGCGCACCCCCGCCCACGAGCAGTACTTC
TRBJ2-3 TRBV29-1 TRBD2 . CSVDGWTSGRADTQYF TGCAGCGTTGATGGTTGGACTAGCGGGCGCGCAGATACGCAGTATTTT
TRBJ2-1 TRBV28 . . CASTTTGGGSYNEQFF TGTGCCAGCACCACAACCGGGGGTGGGTCCTACAATGAGCAGTTCTTC
TRBJ1-1 TRBV13 . . CASSLGAGNTEAFF TGTGCCAGCAGCTTAGGGGCAGGGAACACTGAAGCTTTCTTT